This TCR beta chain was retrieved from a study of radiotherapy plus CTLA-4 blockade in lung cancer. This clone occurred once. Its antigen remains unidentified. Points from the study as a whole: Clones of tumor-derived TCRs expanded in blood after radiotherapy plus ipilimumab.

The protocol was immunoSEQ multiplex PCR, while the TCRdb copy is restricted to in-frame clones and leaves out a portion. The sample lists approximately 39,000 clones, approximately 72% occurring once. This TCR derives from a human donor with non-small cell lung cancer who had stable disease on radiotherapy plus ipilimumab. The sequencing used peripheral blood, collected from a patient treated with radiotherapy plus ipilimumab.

For the CDR3, the DNA is TGCGCCAGCGGTGGGCCCCCAGGGGGACTAGCCGGCACAGATACGCAGTATTTT. This codes for CASGGPPGGLAGTDTQYF. This rearrangement joins TRBV5-1 to TRBJ2-3; 9 nucleotides match TRBD2. In germline, CDR1 is SGHRS, CDR2 YFSETQ. The CDR3 has 18 residues. With 7 bases clipped from V and 1 base from J, the junction kept 16 bases outside the gene matches.